This passage covers 7 T cell receptor beta chains from one sample sequenced in a study of OX40 agonist ivuxolimab in advanced cancers. Sequenced by immunoSEQ multiplex PCR; TCRdb stores in-frame clones only, minus some. The repertoire includes about 60,000 clones, around 83% of them detected once, and 0.85% to 1% sits in the top ten. The sample here was CD4+ or CD8+ T cells sorted from blood, taken in a trial of the OX40 agonist ivuxolimab. The receptors originated from an adult with an advanced solid tumor such as melanoma, head and neck, liver or kidney cancer.

The genes are TRBV12-5 and TRBJ1-4; D uncertain. The germline V gene has CDR1 LGHNT and CDR2 FRNRAP. This CDR3 region has 15 residues. Trimming cost V 1 base and J 0 bases, with 6 bases left between them. The CDR3 here is CASGLGAATNEKLFF. DNA of the CDR3: TGTGCTAGTGGTTTGGGGGCAGCAACTAATGAAAAACTGTTTTTT.

V and J are TRBV7-9 and TRBJ1-4; a possible D gene is TRBD1 (6 bases). The CDR3 has 15 residues. Trimming removed 5 bases from V and 1 base from J, with 11 bases in between. Germline V gene sequence: CDR1 SEHNR, CDR2 FQNEAQ (reference sequence). The CDR3 here is CASSPQQGTNEKLFF. In DNA, the CDR3 is TGTGCCAGCAGCCCACAACAGGGAACTAATGAAAAACTGTTTTTT.

This clone has a handful of counts. The rearrangement uses TRBV2 and TRBJ1-1, with unresolved D. CDR1 SNHLY and CDR2 FYNNEI come from the germline V gene. The length of the CDR3 is 12 residues. V lost 3 bases and J lost 4, with 6 bases in between. Here the CDR3 DNA reads TGTGCCAGCAGTGAGCAAATCACTGAAGCTTTCTTT. It yields the protein CASSEQITEAFF.

This chain uses TRBV4-2 with TRBJ1-2, with 7 bases aligning to TRBD1. With 0 bases clipped from V and 4 bases from J, the junction kept 5 bases outside the gene matches. CDR1 is LGHNA and CDR2 is YNFKEQ in the germline V gene. The CDR3 is 15 residues long. The CDR3 protein is CASSQDLSGGYGYTF. Written as DNA, the CDR3 is TGTGCCAGCAGCCAAGATTTGTCAGGGGGCTATGGCTACACCTTC.

The chain combines TRBV6-5 with TRBJ2-2, with a weak D call TRBD1 (5 bases). Trimming removed 0 bases from V and 4 bases from J, with 12 bases in between. The CDR3 is 16 amino acids. Germline V gene lookup returns CDR1 MNHEY and CDR2 SVGAGI. CDR3 sequence reads: CASSYSDRPPTGELFF. The CDR3 bases are TGTGCCAGCAGTTACTCTGACAGACCGCCCACCGGGGAGCTGTTTTTT.

The V gene is TRBV28, the J gene TRBJ1-5; possible D gene TRBD1, 5 bases. V shed 7 bases and J shed 0 bases, with 19 bases lying between them. The germline CDR1 and CDR2 sequences are MDHEN and SYDVKM. The CDR3 is 17 residues long. In DNA, the CDR3 is TGTGCCAGCATTGGAAAGGGGCCTTATAGTAGCAATCAGCCCCAGCATTTT. Its translation: CASIGKGPYSSNQPQHF.

The chain has TRBV19 and TRBJ2-7, with 10 bases lining up with TRBD2. Germline loops: CDR1 LNHDA, CDR2 SQIVND (reference sequence). Unmatched junction bases numbered 10, after V lost 8 bases and J lost 3 bases. CDR3 size: 15 residues. The CDR3 coding sequence is TGTGCCAGTCGGCTAGCGGGGGAAGGAGTCTACGAGCAGTACTTC. Amino acids: CASRLAGEGVYEQYF.